This T cell receptor (beta chain) was retrieved from a study of blood T cell repertoires in COVID-19. Assay: immunoSEQ multiplex PCR; the TCRdb copy retains only in-frame clones and omits some. The sample lists tens of thousands of clones, around 80% occurring once. Input material: peripheral blood. The TCR originated in a human donor in a cohort sampled during active COVID-19.

CDR3 loop: CASSPFAGWEQYF. CDR3 in DNA: TGTGCCAGTAGCCCCTTCGCAGGGTGGGAGCAGTACTTC. This chain joins TRBV19 and TRBJ2-7, with a weak D call TRBD1 (5 bases). The CDR3 covers 13 residues. Germline CDR1 LNHDA, CDR2 SQIVND (reference sequence). V lost 6 bases to trimming and J lost 7 bases, with 16 bases between them.